This T cell receptor beta chain was recorded in a study of blood T cell repertoires in COVID-19. The wider study: Spain, Italy and the United States supplied samples that represented acute and convalescent COVID-19. Nucleic acid was either cDNA or gDNA, and it came from T cells, B-cell-depleted T cells, or PBMCs.

Original analysis: Reference gene primer amplification gave nucleated cell count estimates. Profiled with immunoSEQ multiplex PCR; TCRdb holds only in-frame clones, not every one. Clone size and V and J calls were adopted from that table, with D and trimming inferred from the DNA. The table shows 120,000 or so clones, with around 81% occurring only once. The V gene's germline CDR1 is LNHNV and CDR2 YYDKDF (reference sequence). Losses at the gene ends were 2 bases for V and 11 bases for J; bases not matched to a gene: 8. The CDR3 totals 13 residues. While infection was still active, Seattle patients were enrolled and then followed longitudinally.

The V call is TRBV15, the J call TRBJ1-2, with 7 bases aligning to TRBD1. The receptor comes from a man aged 25 to 40 with COVID-19, enrolled during active disease. Specimen: peripheral blood. DNA for the CDR3: TGTGCCACCAGCAGAAATAGGGACAGTCAATACACCTTC. It codes for CATSRNRDSQYTF.